This T cell receptor (beta chain) was recovered during a study of OX40 agonist ivuxolimab in advanced cancers. Study-wide findings and caveats: Researchers report that CD8+ T cells had, on average, more expanded clones than CD4+. It was not determined which antigens were specifically recognized by the peripheral T cells that had undergone clonal expansion. Partly responding patients at 0.1-3.0 mg/kg showed some of the smallest clonal expansion.

On this clone: Its specificity is unknown.

Germline V gene sequence: CDR1 LNHDA, CDR2 SQIVND (reference sequence). The CDR3 length is 15 residues. The junction had 11 bases not matched to a gene; V was cut back by 5 bases and J by 6 bases. Assay: immunoSEQ multiplex PCR; the TCRdb copy retains only in-frame clones and omits some. The profile shows 63,000 or so clones, roughly 80% of them singletons. The sample consisted of CD4+ or CD8+ T cells sorted from blood, taken in a trial of the OX40 agonist ivuxolimab. This clonotype was obtained from an adult with an advanced solid tumor such as melanoma, head and neck, liver or kidney cancer. The genes are TRBV19 and TRBJ2-7; 9 bases map to TRBD1. The CDR3 reads CASSSSGTGFREQYF. The DNA of the CDR3 is TGTGCCAGTAGTTCCTCCGGGACAGGGTTTCGCGAGCAGTACTTC.